These 31 T cell receptor beta chains were all obtained from the same sample, sequenced in a study of CD8 T cells in ankylosing spondylitis. Regarding the study as a whole: The study identified a TCR beta motif of fewer than 10 highly homologous variants that appeared characteristic of ankylosing spondylitis blood.

TCRdb processed the 5' RACE reads anew with MiXCR; each CDR3 protein has one entry. Of some 330,000 distinct CDR3 sequences listed, 6.5% to 10% were seen once; the top ten hold 13% to 15%. These TCRs are of unknown antigen specificity. The sequenced sample was blood, either unsorted or a sorted T cell fraction (not recorded which). These receptors originate from a male donor with ankylosing spondylitis.

This clonotype has more than one count but fewer than ten. J is TRBJ2-2 and V is TRBV6-4, with D unclear. This CDR3 contains 12 residues. V was trimmed by 10 bases and J by 0 bases, leaving 6 bases between them. Germline loops: CDR1 MRHNA, CDR2 SNTAGT. CDR3 sequence reads: CATTANTGELFF. The CDR3 DNA is TGTGCCACCACAGCGAACACCGGGGAGCTGTTTTTT.

This clonotype occurred a few times. J is TRBJ1-4 and V is TRBV12-3 or TRBV12-4, with D perhaps TRBD1 (5 bases). The CDR3 is made up of 14 amino acids. V lost 2 bases and J lost 11, with 15 bases in between. CDR3 bases: TGTGCCAGCAGTTTAATGCAGGGTCAGCGGAAACTGTTTTTT. It is translated as CASSLMQGQRKLFF.

The V call is TRBV10-3, the J call TRBJ1-1; 8 bases match TRBD1. The germline V gene encodes CDR1 ENHRY and CDR2 SYGVKD. The CDR3 runs 15 residues. V shed 6 bases, J shed 0 bases, and the junction held 6 bases outside the gene matches. The CDR3 coding sequence is TGTGCCATCAGGGACAGGGCAGGGCTGAACACTGAAGCTTTCTTT. Protein product: CAIRDRAGLNTEAFF.

The chain employs TRBV28 and TRBJ2-1, with 9 bases matching TRBD2. Germline V gene sequence: CDR1 MDHEN, CDR2 SYDVKM. V lost 8 bases to trimming and J lost 0 bases; unmatched junction nucleotides: 2. The CDR3 has 14 amino acids. CDR3 DNA: TGTGCCAGCCATAGCGGGAGCTCCTACAATGAGCAGTTCTTC. Translated, it gives CASHSGSSYNEQFF.

This clonotype was detected ten times or more. CDR3: CANGGDPDNEQFF. CDR3 bases: TGTGCCAATGGAGGGGACCCCGACAATGAGCAGTTCTTC. The chain carries TRBV2 and TRBJ2-1, with TRBD2 as a possible D gene (6 bases). CDR1 and CDR2 from the germline V gene are SNHLY and FYNNEI. Trimming cost V 10 bases and J 5 bases, with 15 bases left between them. There are 13 residues in the CDR3.

The rearrangement links TRBV18 to TRBJ2-6, with 9 nucleotides matching TRBD2. The CDR3 spans 17 residues. Trimming took 2 bases from V and 1 from J; bases not matched to a gene: 3. Per germline, CDR1 KGHSH and CDR2 LQKENI. The CDR3 nucleotides are TGTGCCAGCTCACCATCGGGACTAGCTTCTGGGGCCAACGTCCTGACTTTC. Translating it yields CASSPSGLASGANVLTF.

Turning to this clonotype: Just one base apart from a much larger clone, this may be a read error. The V gene is TRBV12-3 or TRBV12-4, the J gene TRBJ2-7; no definite D call. CDR3 length: 14 residues. Trimming shortened V by 5 bases and J by 4 bases, and 15 bases separated the two germline ends. The CDR3 DNA reads TGTGCCAGCAGTCCAGAACTATCGGTATACGAGCAGTACTTC. Protein sequence: CASSPELSVYEQYF.

This clonotype was found a few times. V usage is TRBV19 and J usage is TRBJ1-5; D uncertain. CDR3 length equals 15 residues. Germline CDR1 and CDR2: LNHDA and SQIVND (reference sequence). The V gene lost 4 bases and the J gene lost 1 base, with 11 bases spanning the gap. The CDR3 spells CASSRPPGSNQPQHF. The CDR3 coding sequence is TGTGCCAGTAGTAGGCCCCCAGGCAGCAATCAGCCCCAGCATTTT.

J is TRBJ2-1 and V is TRBV5-4, with a weak D call TRBD2 (5 bases). This CDR3 region has 15 residues. Trimming cost V 1 base and J 0 bases, with 8 bases left between them. From germline, CDR1 is SGHNT and CDR2 YYREEE (reference sequence). CDR3 loop: CASSLMGVSYNEQFF. In nucleotides, the CDR3 is TGTGCCAGCAGCTTGATGGGAGTCTCCTACAATGAGCAGTTCTTC.

A few counts support this clonotype. The chain links TRBV29-1 to TRBJ2-1; a weak D match, TRBD2 (7 bases). The germline gives CDR1 SQVTM, CDR2 ANQGSEA. The CDR3 extends over 14 amino acids. V was cut by 7 bases and J by 4 bases, with 17 bases left in between. CDR3 sequence reads: CSAGGAGAYNEQFF. CDR3 coding DNA: TGCAGCGCTGGGGGCGCGGGAGCATACAATGAGCAGTTCTTC.

This clonotype was detected a few times. The V and J genes are TRBV20-1 and TRBJ1-2, with D unresolved. The germline V and J ends were trimmed by 6 bases and 4 bases, with 12 bases remaining between them. CDR3 length: 12 residues. Per germline, CDR1 DFQATT and CDR2 SNEGSKA (reference sequence). CDR3 sequence (DNA): TGCAGTGCAGGAGTGGGTACCTATGGCTACACCTTC. This sequence encodes CSAGVGTYGYTF.

This clonotype was observed a handful of times. The CDR3, as DNA: TGTGCCAGCAGTTTACACGACACTGAAGCTTTCTTT. It yields the protein CASSLHDTEAFF. The rearrangement links TRBV12-3 or TRBV12-4 to TRBJ1-1; D unresolved. Trimming removed 2 bases from V and 3 bases from J, with 4 bases in between. CDR3 size: 12 residues.

J is TRBJ2-5 and V is TRBV6-1, with 10 bases that match TRBD2. CDR3 length equals 14 residues. Germline CDR1 is MNHNS and CDR2 is SASEGT. Losses at the gene ends were 4 bases for V and 3 bases for J; bases not matched to a gene: 2. The CDR3 DNA reads TGTGCCAGCAGTGGGACTAGCGGAAAAGAGACCCAGTACTTC. It is translated as CASSGTSGKETQYF.

V gene TRBV24-1 combines with J gene TRBJ1-6; D is perhaps TRBD1 (6 bases). CDR1 and CDR2 from the germline V gene are KGHDR and SFDVKD. The V end lost 4 bases, the J end lost 7 bases, and 10 bases lay between the germline ends. The CDR3 loop spans 14 amino acids. The CDR3 nucleotides read TGTGCCACCAGTGACCGGACAGTAAATTCACCCCTCCACTTT. Protein product: CATSDRTVNSPLHF.

There are many counts of this clonotype. This chain's CDR3 is CAISESRAMNTEAFF. The CDR3 DNA follows: TGTGCCATCAGTGAGTCGAGAGCCATGAACACTGAAGCTTTCTTT. The chain uses TRBV10-3 and TRBJ1-1; unclear D gene. The CDR3 is made up of 15 amino acids. V dropped 0 bases and J dropped 0 bases, with 8 bases sitting between them. Germline V gene data show CDR1 as ENHRY and CDR2 as SYGVKD.

Only a few counts were recorded for this clonotype. The V call is TRBV3-1, the J call TRBJ1-3; the D is unclear. The CDR3 runs to 14 residues. The V gene's germline CDR1 is LGHDT and CDR2 YNNKEL (reference sequence). Trimming left V 8 bases short and J 0 bases short, with 11 bases between. The CDR3 DNA is TGTGCCAGCGCCCCCGGGCTCTCTGGAAACACCATATATTTT. Its protein product is CASAPGLSGNTIYF. The full variable domain, its missing parts supplied by reference TRBV3-1 and TRBJ1-3, is DTAVSQTPKYLVTQMGNDKSIKCEQNLGHDTMYWYKQDSKKFLKIMFSYNNKELIINETVPNRFSPKSPDKAHLNLHINSLELGDSAVYFCASAPGLSGNTIYFGEGSWLTVV.

The V call is TRBV9, the J call TRBJ2-1; 7 nucleotides match TRBD2. The CDR3 loop spans 15 amino acids. Germline trimming cut 0 bases from V and 9 bases from J; bases unmatched to any gene: 9. From germline, CDR1 is SGDLS and CDR2 YYNGEE. The CDR3 DNA follows: TGTGCCAGCAGCGTAGTAGTGGGAGGGCCGGGTGAGCAGTTCTTC. It specifies CASSVVVGGPGEQFF.

This clonotype was seen a handful of times. This rearrangement joins TRBV5-1 to TRBJ2-1; D might be TRBD2 (5 bases). The CDR3 extends over 17 amino acids. CDR1 and CDR2 (germline): SGHRS, YFSETQ. The V and J ends lost 0 bases and 7 bases respectively, with 20 bases between them. CDR3 in DNA: TGCGCCAGCAGCTTGGTCGTGTCGGGGTCGGGGTCGAATGAGCAGTTCTTC. It is translated as CASSLVVSGSGSNEQFF.

The rearrangement joins TRBV3-1 to TRBJ2-3; TRBD1 might be the D (5 bases). The CDR3 sequence is 17 residues long. Trimming cost V 1 base and J 0 bases, with 14 bases left between them. Germline CDR1 reads LGHDT; CDR2 reads YNNKEL (reference sequence). CDR3 protein: CASSQAVLGASTDTQYF. The CDR3 bases are TGTGCCAGCAGCCAAGCGGTCCTTGGGGCTAGCACAGATACGCAGTATTTT.

This sequence joins TRBV6-1 and TRBJ1-2; TRBD1 agrees at 9 bases. This CDR3 region has 13 residues. Germline CDR1 is MNHNS and CDR2 is SASEGT. Trimming at V came to 5 bases and at J to 6 bases, leaving 4 bases not matched to a gene. The CDR3 here is CASSRTGVNGYTF. CDR3 DNA: TGTGCCAGCAGTCGGACAGGGGTAAATGGCTACACCTTC.

Only a few counts were recorded for this clonotype. The J gene is TRBJ2-3, the V gene TRBV6-1, with D perhaps TRBD2 (6 bases). This CDR3 has 14 residues. Between the trimmed V and J ends, which lost 10 bases and 6 bases, there was a span of 20 bases. Germline CDR1 and CDR2: MNHNS and SASEGT. CDR3 region: CATGGTGVSDTQYF. DNA of the CDR3: TGTGCCACCGGTGGGACGGGAGTCTCGGATACGCAGTATTTT.

This clonotype was seen more than once but under ten times. This chain links TRBV30 with TRBJ2-1, with 13 bases that match TRBD2. The V gene's germline CDR1 is GTSNPN and CDR2 SVGIG (reference sequence). The CDR3 is made up of 16 amino acids. J gave up 4 bases and V 5 bases, and 8 bases lay outside the gene matches. CDR3 sequence: CAWAPLGLAGYNEQFF. The DNA of the CDR3 is TGTGCCTGGGCCCCCTTGGGACTAGCGGGGTACAATGAGCAGTTCTTC.

This clonotype was seen ten or more times. The chain links TRBV11-2 to TRBJ1-1, with unresolved D. V gave up 0 bases and J gave up 3 bases, with 11 bases separating them. CDR1 SGHAT and CDR2 FQNNGV come from the germline V gene. The CDR3 has 15 residues. The CDR3 region is CASSLERRKHTEAFF. The CDR3, as DNA: TGTGCCAGCAGCTTAGAAAGGCGAAAGCACACTGAAGCTTTCTTT.

This clonotype was picked up a small number of times. For the CDR3, the DNA is TGTGCCAGCGGGGGCACAGGAGGCAAAAACATTCAGTACTTC. It encodes CASGGTGGKNIQYF. This chain links TRBV7-2 with TRBJ2-4; a weak D match, TRBD1 (6 bases). The length of the CDR3 is 14 residues. The germline gives CDR1 SGHTA, CDR2 FQGNSA. V dropped 8 bases and J dropped 3 bases, with 14 bases sitting between them.

This clonotype was picked up a small number of times. The chain has TRBV5-1 and TRBJ1-5, with TRBD1 identical over 9 bases. Germline V gene sequence: CDR1 SGHRS, CDR2 YFSETQ. The CDR3 covers 17 residues. Trimming cost V 4 bases and J 5 bases; bases outside gene matches: 13. The CDR3 region has the DNA TGCGCCAGCAGCCCAACCTCGGGGACAGGGAGTCATCAGCCCCAGCATTTT. This translates into CASSPTSGTGSHQPQHF.

This clonotype was counted between two and nine times. V is TRBV4-1 and J is TRBJ2-7, with D perhaps matching TRBD2 (6 bases). Germline assignment: CDR1 MGHRA and CDR2 YSYEKL. This CDR3 comprises 15 residues. V lost 0 bases, J lost 2 bases, and 11 bases lay in between. The DNA for the CDR3 is TGCGCCAGCAGCCAAGACTCTCGCGGGGCCTACGAGCAGTACTTC. Translating it yields CASSQDSRGAYEQYF.

This clonotype was seen many times. The genes are TRBV9 and TRBJ1-1; 7 bases line up with TRBD1. The J segment lost 11 bases and the V segment lost 3 bases, leaving 10 bases of the junction unmatched. The CDR3 is 13 residues long. Looked up from germline, CDR1 is SGDLS and CDR2 is YYNGEE. This CDR3 is CASSAQVGTEAFF. In nucleotides, the CDR3 is TGTGCCAGCAGCGCCCAAGTGGGGACAGAGGCTTTCTTT.

The V gene is TRBV4-2, the J gene TRBJ2-3; 9 bases fit TRBD2. The length of the CDR3 is 17 residues. Germline trimming cut 0 bases from V and 2 bases from J; bases unmatched to any gene: 6. Germline-derived CDR1 and CDR2 are LGHNA and YNFKEQ. The CDR3 DNA reads TGTGCCAGCAGCCAAGATCGGATAGCGGGAGTCACAGATACGCAGTATTTT. Its protein product is CASSQDRIAGVTDTQYF.

The V gene is TRBV9, the J gene TRBJ2-1; D gene uncertain. CDR3 length: 13 amino acids. Per germline, CDR1 SGDLS and CDR2 YYNGEE. The ends were cut back, 0 bases at V and 1 base at J, with 2 bases in the middle. CDR3 amino acids: CASSVVSYNEQFF. CDR3 DNA sequence: TGTGCCAGCAGCGTAGTATCCTACAATGAGCAGTTCTTC.

This clonotype has a count of ten or more. The chain couples TRBV9 to TRBJ2-1, with 7 bases that match TRBD2. Unmatched junction bases numbered 4, after V lost 1 base and J lost 6 bases. CDR1 and CDR2 from the germline V gene are SGDLS and YYNGEE. This CDR3 spans 14 amino acids. The CDR3 nucleotides are TGTGCCAGCAGCGTACCGGGAGGAAGCAATGAGCAGTTCTTC. This translates into CASSVPGGSNEQFF.

This clonotype has only a few counts. V is TRBV28 and J is TRBJ1-4; unclear D gene. The V end lost 8 bases, the J end lost 3 bases, and 16 bases lay between the germline ends. The germline V gene encodes CDR1 MDHEN and CDR2 SYDVKM. The CDR3 length is 15 residues. CDR3 coding DNA: TGTGCCAGCTTAAAGGGCGGTACGGCTAATGAAAAACTGTTTTTT. This sequence encodes CASLKGGTANEKLFF.